This T cell receptor beta chain was obtained from a study of shared clonotypes between healthy human individuals. Study-wide results and caveats: Lower generation probabilities were found for non-shared clonotypes than for those shared by all four donors. An effect of sequencing depth on clonotype sharing among donors was expected.

Germline V gives CDR1 LGHNA, CDR2 YSLEER. The ends were cut back, 1 base at V and 2 bases at J, with 11 bases in the middle. This CDR3 comprises 15 residues. This table comes from immunoSEQ multiplex PCR, and its TCRdb copy is limited to in-frame clones, with some not included. The sample consists of 550,000 to 800,000 clones, about 90% of them appearing once. With respect to this clone: The antigen is not known. It differs at one base from a far larger clone, so likely a read error.

Sequenced material: memory CD8+ T cells from PBMCs. Subset specified: CD45RO+ cells pooled with CCR7-negative TemRA cells. The V and J genes are TRBV4-3 and TRBJ1-1, with TRBD1 as a possible D gene (6 bases). The sequence was collected from a man aged 18 to 35 in good health. Some clones in this sample may be carry-over from other donors' samples. As DNA, the CDR3 is TGCGCCAGCAGCCAAGCCGCAGGGGACAACACTGAAGCTTTCTTT. This sequence encodes CASSQAAGDNTEAFF.